This T cell receptor beta chain was identified in a study of OX40 agonist ivuxolimab in advanced cancers. Study-wide findings and caveats: Also present in some nonresponders was a low level of normalized T-cell clonal expansion.

Comment on this clone: Its antigen is as yet unknown.

Germline V gene sequence: CDR1 SEHNR, CDR2 FQNEAQ (reference sequence). Trimming cost V 4 bases and J 5 bases; bases outside gene matches: 10. The CDR3 extends over 15 amino acids. Clones were sequenced by immunoSEQ multiplex PCR, and TCRdb holds only the in-frame ones, with some missing. The data show fewer than 85,000 clones, around 82% seen once. The sample was CD4+ or CD8+ T cells sorted from blood, taken in a trial of the OX40 agonist ivuxolimab. This receptor was obtained from an adult with an advanced solid tumor such as melanoma, head and neck, liver or kidney cancer. The V and J genes are TRBV7-9 and TRBJ2-5; 7 nucleotides line up with TRBD2. The CDR3, as DNA: TGTGCCAGCAGCTCCCCGGGCGGGGGAGTCGAGACCCAGTACTTC. Protein: CASSSPGGGVETQYF.